The 12 T cell receptor beta chains below all came from one sample that was sequenced in a study of post-analysis software for immune sequencing data. Study-wide findings and caveats: A few TRBV segments occurring more often in patients than controls included TRBV5-6, TRBV5-1 and TRBV20-1.

These receptors are not linked to any known antigen. Built from TCR beta cDNA, the libraries had unique molecular identifiers in them. TCRdb reprocessed the PCR reads with MiXCR, giving one entry per CDR3 protein. This repertoire shows 820,000 or so distinct CDR3 sequences, roughly 58% found once; its top ten account for approximately 4.3%. Sequencing was carried out using blood. These receptors all stem from a girl between 10 and 17 years old with multiple sclerosis.

This clonotype was observed a few times. The gene calls are TRBV2 and TRBJ1-2; D remains ambiguous. The V gene's germline CDR1 is SNHLY and CDR2 FYNNEI. Trimming stripped 4 bases from V and 7 bases from J, with 10 bases between. The CDR3 covers 12 residues. The CDR3 DNA follows: TGTGCCAGCAGTGGACAACGGGGTGGCTACACCTTC. Translating it yields CASSGQRGGYTF.

Turning to this clonotype: One end of the junction fails to match germline, which may point to a read error. This chain uses TRBV20-1 with TRBJ2-5; 8 bases fit TRBD1. Germline CDR1 DFQATT, CDR2 SNEGSKA (reference sequence). The CDR3 is made up of 16 amino acids. CDR3 in amino acids: CSVRIMSQGAVETQYF. CDR3 DNA sequence: TGCAGTGTTAGAATTATGAGCCAGGGGGCCGTAGAGACCCAGTACTTC.

As to this clonotype: The junction departs from the called germline gene at one end, perhaps through a read error. This chain links TRBV5-1 with TRBJ2-5, with 10 bases lining up with TRBD1. This CDR3 has 15 residues. Germline lookup yields CDR1 SGHRS and CDR2 YFSETQ. The chain's CDR3 is CVSSLSGTGEETQYF. The DNA for the CDR3 is TGCGTCAGCAGCTTATCCGGGACAGGGGAAGAGACCCAGTACTTC.

V and J are TRBV10-3 and TRBJ1-1; 7 nucleotides agree with TRBD1. The CDR3 loop spans 15 amino acids. V dropped 10 bases and J dropped 1; count of bases not matched to a gene: 12. Germline V gives CDR1 ENHRY, CDR2 SYGVKD. The CDR3 loop reads CATGGLTAGNTEAFF. CDR3 bases: TGTGCCACAGGGGGGTTGACGGCCGGGAACACTGAAGCTTTCTTT.

The table lists this clonotype with a few counts. The V call is TRBV2, the J call TRBJ2-3, with TRBD2 matching over 13 bases. The V gene's germline CDR1 is SNHLY and CDR2 FYNNEI. This CDR3 region has 17 residues. V trimming: 5 bases; J trimming: 2 bases; junction bases outside the gene matches: 7. The DNA of the CDR3 is TGTGCCAGCAGTCCTCGGACTAGCGGGAGTATCACAGATACGCAGTATTTT. Its protein is CASSPRTSGSITDTQYF.

The chain has TRBV7-3 and TRBJ2-3; D is ambiguous. Germline V gene data show CDR1 as SGHTA and CDR2 as FQGTGA. Trimming removed 0 bases at V and 2 bases at J, with 6 bases between. The length of the CDR3 is 14 residues. The CDR3 nucleotides are TGTGCCAGCAGCTTAACGACCGACACAGATACGCAGTATTTT. This codes for CASSLTTDTDTQYF.

This sequence joins TRBV2 and TRBJ2-3, with D possibly TRBD1 on 5 matching bases. Germline CDR1 and CDR2: SNHLY and FYNNEI. The V end was cut by 7 bases, the J end by 1 base, with 15 bases between. The CDR3 is made up of 15 amino acids. CDR3 amino acids: CASTFRVTGTDTQYF. The CDR3 DNA sequence: TGTGCCAGCACCTTCAGGGTTACAGGCACAGATACGCAGTATTTT.

This clonotype came up a few times. J is TRBJ2-7 and V is TRBV6-6, with 7 nucleotides matching TRBD2. The germline V gene encodes CDR1 MNHNY and CDR2 SVGAGI (reference sequence). The ends lost 2 bases at V and 3 bases at J; junction bases unmatched: 4. The CDR3 is made up of 14 amino acids. The CDR3 DNA sequence: TGTGCCAGCAGTTACCGTTCTAGCGGCTACGAGCAGTACTTC. It specifies CASSYRSSGYEQYF.

This clonotype was picked up one time. The chain uses TRBV20-1 and TRBJ2-1, with 9 bases aligning to TRBD2. The CDR3 totals 14 residues. Germline assignment: CDR1 DFQATT and CDR2 SNEGSKA (reference sequence). This CDR3 reads CRVWRGGHRNEQFF. The DNA of the CDR3 is TGCAGGGTCTGGCGGGGGGGACATCGCAATGAGCAGTTCTTC.

This sequence joins TRBV12-3 or TRBV12-4 and TRBJ2-1, with D possibly called TRBD1 or TRBD2 (5 bases each). Trimming pared 3 bases from V and 8 bases from J, leaving 11 bases between. The CDR3 sequence is 13 residues long. CDR3 sequence: CASSLGRDDEQFF. The CDR3 DNA follows: TGTGCCAGCAGTTTGGGCAGGGACGATGAGCAGTTCTTC.

The V gene is TRBV6-1, the J gene TRBJ2-6; 8 nucleotides align to TRBD2. The germline gives CDR1 MNHNS, CDR2 SASEGT. The CDR3 extends over 20 amino acids. After removal of 7 bases from V and 0 bases from J, the junction contained 17 bases not matched to a gene. The CDR3 DNA is TGTGCCAGCAAAGGTGAAGCTAGCGGGCGCGAACTCTCTGGGGCCAACGTCCTGACTTTC. It specifies CASKGEASGRELSGANVLTF.

In this sample, this clonotype turned up many times. This CDR3 is CASSPPGTGAAYGYTF. The DNA for the CDR3 is TGTGCCAGCAGTCCCCCAGGGACAGGCGCCGCCTATGGCTACACCTTC. The chain links TRBV12-3 or TRBV12-4 to TRBJ1-2, with 8 bases identical to TRBD1. The CDR3 has 16 residues. J gave up 4 bases and V 5 bases, and 12 bases lay outside the gene matches.